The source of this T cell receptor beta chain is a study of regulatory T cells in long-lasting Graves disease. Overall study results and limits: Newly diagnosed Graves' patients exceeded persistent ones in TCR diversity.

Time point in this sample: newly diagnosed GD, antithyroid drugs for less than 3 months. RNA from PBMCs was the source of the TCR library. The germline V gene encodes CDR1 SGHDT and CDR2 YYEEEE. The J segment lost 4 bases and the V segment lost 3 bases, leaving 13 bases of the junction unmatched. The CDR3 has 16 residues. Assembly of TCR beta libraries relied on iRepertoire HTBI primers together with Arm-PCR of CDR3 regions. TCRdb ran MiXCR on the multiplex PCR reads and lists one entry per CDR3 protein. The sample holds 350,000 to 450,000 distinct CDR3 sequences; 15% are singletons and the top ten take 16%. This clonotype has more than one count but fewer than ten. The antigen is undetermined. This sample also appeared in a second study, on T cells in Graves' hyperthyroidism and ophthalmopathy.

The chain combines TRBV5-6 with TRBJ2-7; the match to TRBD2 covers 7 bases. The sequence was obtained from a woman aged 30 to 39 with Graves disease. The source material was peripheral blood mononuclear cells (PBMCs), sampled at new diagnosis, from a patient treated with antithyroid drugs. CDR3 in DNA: TGTGCCAGCAGCTCGCCTTGGTGGGGGGGGGAGTACGAGCAGTACTTC. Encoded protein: CASSSPWWGGEYEQYF.